Listed below are T cell receptor beta chains from one sample, sequenced in a study of blood T cell repertoires in COVID-19. Produced via immunoSEQ multiplex PCR; TCRdb's table is partial and in-frame only. The sample lists approximately 58,000 clones, approximately 80% occurring once. The sample taken for sequencing was peripheral blood. The origin of the receptors is a man in his fifties or sixties with COVID-19, enrolled during active disease. Both conserved end residues are part of each CDR3. Some rows have no size entry. The others give once, few or many, or a class for an expanded clone.

clone_size	j_call	v_call	cdr3_length	cdr3_aa
-	TRBJ2-7	TRBV6-6	13	CAAGGTGLYEQYF
-	TRBJ2-2	TRBV6-5	13	CASSIVGTGELFF
-	TRBJ2-3	TRBV7-2	16	CASSLGGLAGQNTQYF
-	TRBJ2-1	TRBV5-4	13	CASSSGLPNEQFF
once	TRBJ1-2	TRBV4-1	19	CASSQDPTFPVTGGRGYTF
-	TRBJ2-3	TRBV27	15	CASSLSGGGQDTQYF
few	TRBJ1-6	TRBV10-3	16	CAISEQPRGTNSPLHF
-	TRBJ2-2	TRBV4-3	19	CASSQAGTSGTANTGELFF
few	TRBJ2-7	TRBV7-9	17	CASSRPRLAGDGGEQYF
-	TRBJ2-7	TRBV12-3/TRBV12-4	13	CASSFGAAPEQYF
-	TRBJ1-6	TRBV2	12	CASSDRDRPLHF
-	TRBJ2-1	TRBV9	17	CASSVDLGAGVRNEQFF
-	TRBJ1-1	TRBV6-1	17	CASSESSGGVLNTEAFF
-	TRBJ1-5	TRBV19	15	CASSGQGQTNQPQHF
-	TRBJ2-7	TRBV6-6	14	CASSYEAEAYEQYF
-	TRBJ2-2	TRBV6-5	14	CASNPGQYTGELFF
many	TRBJ1-1	TRBV15	12	CATSRSGIEAFF
-	TRBJ2-1	TRBV13	14	CASSFRDTYNEQFF
-	TRBJ2-3	TRBV5-4	17	CASSYGGGGPLQDTQYF
-	TRBJ1-1	TRBV4-1	15	CASSQTQGANTEAFF
-	TRBJ1-1	TRBV2	12	CASSRGDTEAFF
-	TRBJ1-4	TRBV5-6	14	CASSSGQINEKLFF
-	TRBJ2-1	TRBV6-5	15	CASTPTGGSYNEQFF
-	TRBJ1-2	TRBV6-5	15	CASRSEGQGSYGYTF
-	TRBJ2-5	TRBV5-8	13	CASSLTGVGTQYF
-	TRBJ2-1	TRBV9	17	CASSVEPSGSSYNEQFF
-	TRBJ2-5	TRBV18	13	CANSVTHTETQYF
once	TRBJ2-4	TRBV2	14	CASLGQGGHNIQYF
-	TRBJ2-2	TRBV5-1	15	CASSSGTGNTGELFF
-	TRBJ2-7	TRBV19	16	CASSKPGQGRSYEQYF
once	TRBJ1-4	TRBV2	15	CASSAWAGPLGELFF
-	TRBJ2-3	TRBV6-5	12	CASSQRENTQYF
once	TRBJ2-3	TRBV5-4	13	CASSLRGTDTQYF
-	TRBJ2-5	TRBV19	12	CASSMQGETQYF
once	TRBJ1-6	TRBV6-5	14	CASGTGTYNSPLHF
-	TRBJ2-6	TRBV6-2/TRBV6-3	19	CASSPIQGAPRSGANVLTF
-	TRBJ2-5	TRBV18	14	CASSPSLAQETQYF
-	TRBJ1-2	TRBV29-1	11	CSVHPGPGYTF
-	TRBJ2-7	TRBV2	13	CAIATGAPYEQYF
-	TRBJ2-2	TRBV6-5	12	CASTGATGELFF
-	TRBJ1-5	TRBV27	19	CASSLSGQGRSLSNQPQHF
once	TRBJ2-7	TRBV6-1	16	CASSEQPQGLSYEQYF
-	TRBJ2-1	TRBV5-1	17	CASTLTGASGRLGEQFF
-	TRBJ2-7	TRBV19	13	CASSVQGAYEQYF
-	TRBJ1-2	TRBV9	18	CASSGELSAGYGSYGYTF
-	TRBJ1-2	TRBV5-1	15	CASSPYQTANYGYTF
-	TRBJ2-2	TRBV4-3	17	CASSQVGAGVNTGELFF
-	TRBJ1-2	TRBV15	14	CATSREGGGYGYTF
many	TRBJ2-5	TRBV18	16	CASSPPQDTGGETQYF
-	TRBJ1-1	TRBV18	17	CASSPQGQGAVATEAFF
-	TRBJ2-2	TRBV5-1	17	CASSLANRVVGTGELFF
once	TRBJ2-3	TRBV11-1	14	CASSLARPPDTQYF
-	TRBJ1-5	TRBV27	15	CASSTAQGGGQPQHF
-	TRBJ2-7	TRBV9	13	CASSGQGGYEQYF
-	TRBJ1-4	TRBV3-1/TRBV3-2	16	CASSQEAWGANEKLFF
-	TRBJ2-7	TRBV12-3/TRBV12-4	13	CASSQSQGYEQYF
few	TRBJ1-1	TRBV15	14	CATSRENRGTEAFF
medium-sized	TRBJ2-7	TRBV5-4	15	CASSFFPGVVYEQYF
-	TRBJ1-1	TRBV4-1	13	CASSRTWATEAFF